This TCR beta chain was documented in a study of early T cells in non-severe SARS-CoV-2 infection. Study context: Bulk RNA isolated from unsorted whole blood underwent sequencing; chains were not paired.

A remark on this clonotype: Its antigen is currently unknown.

Individually, cDNA molecules had unique molecular identifiers attached to them. TCRdb analysed the 5' RACE reads with MiXCR anew, one entry per CDR3 protein. The sample holds about 80,000 distinct CDR3 sequences, about 12% seen once. Findings and limits, study-wide: In VDJdb matching, anti-spike CD8 responses were favored while private and CD4 specificities went missing.

This CDR3 has 13 residues. The chain is built from TRBV21-1 and TRBJ2-7; TRBD2, the D gene given by the table, was not confirmed from the DNA. TRBV21-1 is shown as a pseudogene. This sample comprised whole blood, obtained at baseline. This clonotype originated in an adult who was a healthcare worker with PCR-confirmed SARS-CoV-2 infection or an uninfected control (not recorded which). The donor label of this sample is uncertain. The CDR3 coding sequence is TGTGCCGCTGAGTCGGCCGACTACTACGAGCAGTACTTC. The encoded protein is CAAESADYYEQYF.